The 14 T cell receptor beta chains below all came from one sample that was sequenced in a study of prognosis after radiotherapy for stage I lung cancer (dated by TCRdb to the early 2020s). The listed sequencing device is Illumina HiSeq 3000. Two rounds of multiplex PCR were performed to amplify the TCR beta CDR3 region from genomic DNA. In the first round of PCR, primers specific to each TRBV and TRBJ gene were used, and the primer sequences are filed in Chinese patent CN105087789A. TCRdb took the public reads, trimmed them with fastp at Q25, ran MiXCR for clone calling and kept in-frame beta chains. Under each unique CDR3 protein, matching rows form one entry showing the most common genes and DNA. Counted in this sample were 20,000 to 25,000 distinct CDR3 sequences; roughly 40% of them appeared once. The top ten clones comprise around 50% of the sample. This material consisted of PBMCs, taken before or after stereotactic body radiation therapy (not recorded which). These receptors were collected from a donor aged 50 or older with non-small cell lung cancer.

This clonotype was detected ten times or more. This sequence joins TRBV7-3 and TRBJ2-3; D is uncertain. Germline CDR1 reads SGHTA; CDR2 reads FQGTGA. Trimming shortened V by 0 bases and J by 1 base, and 8 bases separated the two germline ends. The CDR3 spans 15 residues. The CDR3 DNA reads as TGTGCCAGCAGCTTAACCCGCGTAGGCACAGATACGCAGTATTTT. It codes for CASSLTRVGTDTQYF.

This clonotype was recorded at least ten times. This chain links TRBV2 with TRBJ1-5; D unclear. Deletions cut 8 bases from V and 5 bases from J, with 16 bases between. The CDR3 has 14 amino acids. The germline gives CDR1 SNHLY, CDR2 FYNNEI. The CDR3 here is CASSFGRADQPQHF. The CDR3 DNA sequence: TGTGCCAGCTCTTTCGGTCGGGCGGATCAGCCCCAGCATTTT.

This clonotype was counted at least ten times. The chain links TRBV7-9 to TRBJ2-1; possible D gene TRBD2, 6 bases. Germline-derived CDR1 and CDR2 are SEHNR and FQNEAQ (reference sequence). Trimming left V 2 bases short and J 0 bases short, with 17 bases between. The CDR3 runs to 18 residues. The CDR3 DNA sequence: TGTGCCAGCAGCTTAAGGGGACTGAGGTACACCTCCTACAATGAGCAGTTCTTC. This translates into CASSLRGLRYTSYNEQFF.

This clonotype was recorded at least ten times. The CDR3 region is CSLGGGPRETQYF. CDR3 DNA: TGCAGTCTCGGGGGAGGGCCCCGAGAGACCCAGTACTTC. The chain uses TRBV20-1 and TRBJ2-5; 7 nucleotides align to TRBD2. V lost 8 bases and J lost 4; bases outside the gene matches: 10. Looked up from germline, CDR1 is DFQATT and CDR2 is SNEGSKA (reference sequence). CDR3 size: 13 residues.

The sample holds many counts of this clonotype. V and J are TRBV5-1 and TRBJ2-5; 13 nucleotides align to TRBD2. Germline trimming cut 4 bases from V and 5 bases from J; bases unmatched to any gene: 11. From germline, CDR1 is SGHRS and CDR2 YFSETQ. CDR3 length: 17 residues. The CDR3 DNA follows: TGCGCCAGCAGCCCCGGGACTAGCGGGATTATAAAGGAGACCCAGTACTTC. Translated, it gives CASSPGTSGIIKETQYF.

This clonotype was observed at least ten times. The chain uses TRBV9 and TRBJ1-1; D is ambiguous. The CDR3 is 14 residues long. Germline V CDR1 and CDR2: SGDLS, YYNGEE. The V and J ends lost 0 bases and 3 bases respectively, with 9 bases between them. Here the CDR3 reads CASSVEGQDTEAFF. CDR3 DNA: TGTGCCAGCAGCGTAGAAGGGCAGGACACTGAAGCTTTCTTT.

CDR3 sequence: CATSDGDGPNSNQPQHF. The DNA of the CDR3 is TGTGCCACCAGTGACGGGGACGGACCCAACAGCAATCAGCCCCAGCATTTT. The chain links TRBV24-1 to TRBJ1-5, with a possible D match to TRBD1 (5 bases). The V end was cut by 4 bases, the J end by 1 base, with 16 bases between. Per the germline V gene, CDR1 is KGHDR and CDR2 is SFDVKD. This CDR3 is built from 17 residues.

This clonotype was counted ten times or more. The V gene is TRBV7-9, the J gene TRBJ2-1; 14 bases map to TRBD2. The germline V gene encodes CDR1 SEHNR and CDR2 FQNEAQ (reference sequence). The junction had 8 bases not matched to a gene; V was cut back by 6 bases and J by 7 bases. There are 16 residues in the CDR3. CDR3 DNA: TGTGCCAGCAGGACCAAGGGACTAGCGGGAGCTAATGAGCAGTTCTTC. Amino acids: CASRTKGLAGANEQFF.

This clonotype was recorded at least ten times. J is TRBJ1-3 and V is TRBV28; TRBD1 agrees at 10 bases. Germline V gives CDR1 MDHEN, CDR2 SYDVKM. The CDR3 consists of 16 residues. V gave up 4 bases and J gave up 7 bases; unmatched junction bases: 10. The CDR3 loop reads CASSSIGTGDGNTIYF. The DNA of the CDR3 is TGTGCCAGCAGTTCCATCGGGACAGGGGACGGTAACACCATATATTTT. The entire variable domain, with the rest obtained from reference TRBV28 and TRBJ1-3, is as follows: DVKVTQSSRYLVKRTGEKVFLECVQDMDHENMFWYRQDPGLGLRLIYFSYDVKMKEKGDIPEGYSVSREKKERFSLILESASTNQTSMYLCASSSIGTGDGNTIYFGEGSWLTVV.

This clonotype was detected ten times or more. The chain couples TRBV11-2 to TRBJ2-5; D ambiguous. The CDR3 loop spans 15 amino acids. Trimming left V 1 base short and J 5 bases short, with 14 bases between. Per germline, CDR1 SGHAT and CDR2 FQNNGV. The CDR3 region has the DNA TGTGCCAGCAGCTTAGTAGGTAGCTCGACGGAGACCCAGTACTTC. Protein sequence: CASSLVGSSTETQYF.

This clonotype was seen many times. This chain links TRBV7-9 with TRBJ1-1; 9 positions match TRBD1. Germline CDR1 reads SEHNR; CDR2 reads FQNEAQ (reference sequence). Germline trimming cut 7 bases from V and 8 bases from J; bases unmatched to any gene: 8. This CDR3 has 13 amino acids. CDR3 sequence (DNA): TGTGCCAGCACGGAAGACAGGGGGAGCGAAGCTTTCTTT. This codes for CASTEDRGSEAFF.

In regard to this clonotype: One end of the junction varies from germline; a read error may be responsible. The chain recombines TRBV12-3 or TRBV12-4 with TRBJ2-7; no definite D call. The CDR3 is 13 amino acids. In DNA form, the CDR3 reads TGTGCCAGCAGTTCGAGGCGGAGCTACGAGCATTACTTC. It yields the protein CASSSRRSYEHYF.

The V call is TRBV5-1, the J call TRBJ2-1; the D gene is possibly TRBD1 (6 bases). The CDR3 has 15 residues. Looked up from germline, CDR1 is SGHRS and CDR2 is YFSETQ. V was cut by 1 base and J by 4 bases, with 12 bases left in between. The CDR3 is CASSLMGQGYNEQFF. The CDR3 coding sequence is TGCGCCAGCAGCTTGATGGGCCAGGGGTACAATGAGCAGTTCTTC.

This clonotype has a count of ten or more. This rearrangement joins TRBV20-1 to TRBJ2-7; D possibly corresponds to TRBD1 (6 bases). The V and J ends lost 2 bases and 3 bases respectively, with 14 bases between them. The CDR3 totals 14 residues. Germline CDR1 reads DFQATT; CDR2 reads SNEGSKA (reference sequence). The DNA for the CDR3 is TGCAGTGCTAGACCAGGGGCTAGCTTCTACGAGCAGTACTTC. Translation: CSARPGASFYEQYF.